The 3 T cell receptor beta chains below were found in one sample sequenced in a study of blood T cell repertoires in COVID-19. Libraries were prepared by immunoSEQ multiplex PCR; TCRdb keeps only in-frame clonotypes and omits some of them. The sample consists of 150,000 or so clones, less than 85% of them appearing once. The material sequenced was peripheral blood. These receptors all stem from a woman over 75 with acute or convalescent COVID-19.

The rearrangement uses TRBV10-3 and TRBJ1-5; a possible D gene is TRBD1 (6 bases). Germline CDR1 reads ENHRY; CDR2 reads SYGVKD. The CDR3 has 13 residues. Trimming took 4 bases from V and 7 from J, leaving 11 bases between them. The CDR3 loop reads CAISGNREQPQHF. The DNA of the CDR3 is TGTGCCATCAGTGGCAACAGGGAGCAGCCCCAGCATTTT.

The chain recombines TRBV27 with TRBJ2-3; D possibly corresponds to TRBD1 (5 bases). Deletions cut 3 bases from V and 1 base from J, with 8 bases between. CDR1 MNHEY and CDR2 SMNVEV come from the germline V gene (reference sequence). This CDR3 has 14 residues. The CDR3 sequence: CASSFTRGTDTQYF. In DNA, the CDR3 is TGTGCCAGCAGTTTCACCAGGGGCACAGATACGCAGTATTTT.

The chain couples TRBV13 to TRBJ2-3, with 7 bases identical to TRBD1. V lost 0 bases to trimming and J lost 5 bases; unmatched junction nucleotides: 5. Germline CDR1 reads PRHDT; CDR2 reads FYEKMQ (reference sequence). The CDR3 is 15 amino acids. The CDR3 region is CASSLGGTDGDTQYF. CDR3 in DNA: TGTGCCAGCAGCTTAGGCGGGACAGATGGAGATACGCAGTATTTT.